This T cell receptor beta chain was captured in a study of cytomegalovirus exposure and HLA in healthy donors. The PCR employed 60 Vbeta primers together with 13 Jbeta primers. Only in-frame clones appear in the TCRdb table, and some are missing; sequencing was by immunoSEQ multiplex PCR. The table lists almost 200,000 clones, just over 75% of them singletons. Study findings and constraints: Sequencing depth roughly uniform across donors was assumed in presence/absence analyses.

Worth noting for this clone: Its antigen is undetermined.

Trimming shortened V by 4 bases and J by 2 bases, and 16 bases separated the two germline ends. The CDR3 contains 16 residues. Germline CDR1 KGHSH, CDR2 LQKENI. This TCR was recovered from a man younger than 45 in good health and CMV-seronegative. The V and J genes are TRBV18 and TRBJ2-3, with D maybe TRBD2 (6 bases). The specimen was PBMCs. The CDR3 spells CASSRVSGGTTDTQYF. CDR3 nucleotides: TGTGCCAGCTCACGGGTTAGCGGCGGCACCACAGATACGCAGTATTTT.